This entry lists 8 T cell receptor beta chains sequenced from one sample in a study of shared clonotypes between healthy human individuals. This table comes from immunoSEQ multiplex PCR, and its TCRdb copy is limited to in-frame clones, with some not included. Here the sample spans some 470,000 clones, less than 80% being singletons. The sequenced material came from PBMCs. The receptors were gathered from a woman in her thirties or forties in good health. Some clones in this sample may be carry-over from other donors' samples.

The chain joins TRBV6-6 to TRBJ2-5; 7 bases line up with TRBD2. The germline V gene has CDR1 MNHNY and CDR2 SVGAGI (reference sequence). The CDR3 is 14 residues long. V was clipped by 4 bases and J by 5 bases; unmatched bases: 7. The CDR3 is CASSFGGAGETQYF. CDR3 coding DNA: TGTGCCAGCAGTTTTGGGGGAGCGGGGGAGACCCAGTACTTC.

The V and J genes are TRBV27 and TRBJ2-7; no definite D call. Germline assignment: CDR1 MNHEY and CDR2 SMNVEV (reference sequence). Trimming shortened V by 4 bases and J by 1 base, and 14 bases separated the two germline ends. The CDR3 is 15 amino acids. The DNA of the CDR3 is TGTGCCAGCAGTTCCCCCCTACAGAATTCCTACGAGCAGTACTTC. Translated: CASSSPLQNSYEQYF.

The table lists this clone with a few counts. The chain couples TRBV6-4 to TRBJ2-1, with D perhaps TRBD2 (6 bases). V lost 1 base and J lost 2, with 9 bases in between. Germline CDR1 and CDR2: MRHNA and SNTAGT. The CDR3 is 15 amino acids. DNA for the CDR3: TGTGCCAGCAGTGACTGGCGGGGTACCTACAATGAGCAGTTCTTC. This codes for CASSDWRGTYNEQFF.

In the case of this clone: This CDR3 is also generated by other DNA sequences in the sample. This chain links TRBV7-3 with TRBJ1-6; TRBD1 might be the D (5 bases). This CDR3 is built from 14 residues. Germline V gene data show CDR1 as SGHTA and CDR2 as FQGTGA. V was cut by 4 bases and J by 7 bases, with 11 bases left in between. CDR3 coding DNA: TGTGCCAGCAGCTACGGGGCAGAGAATTCACCCCTCCACTTT. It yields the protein CASSYGAENSPLHF.

CDR3 sequence: CASSFGTHYNEQFF. The CDR3 bases are TGTGCCAGCAGCTTTGGGACGCACTACAATGAGCAGTTCTTC. This rearrangement joins TRBV7-6 to TRBJ2-1, with D perhaps being TRBD1 or TRBD2 (5 bases each). CDR1 and CDR2 (germline): SGHVS, FNYEAQ. There are 14 residues in the CDR3. V shed 3 bases and J shed 3 bases, with 9 bases lying between them.

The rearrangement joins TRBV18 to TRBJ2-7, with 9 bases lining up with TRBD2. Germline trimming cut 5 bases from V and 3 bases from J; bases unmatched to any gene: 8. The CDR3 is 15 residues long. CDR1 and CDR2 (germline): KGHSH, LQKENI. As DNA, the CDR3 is TGTGCCAGCTCAGCCGGGACTAGCCCATACTACGAGCAGTACTTC. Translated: CASSAGTSPYYEQYF. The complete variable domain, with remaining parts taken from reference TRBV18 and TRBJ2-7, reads NAGVMQNPRHLVRRRGQEARLRCSPMKGHSHVYWYRQLPEEGLKFMVYLQKENIIDESGMPKERFSAEFPKEGPSILRIQQVVRGDSAAYFCASSAGTSPYYEQYFGPGTRLTVT.

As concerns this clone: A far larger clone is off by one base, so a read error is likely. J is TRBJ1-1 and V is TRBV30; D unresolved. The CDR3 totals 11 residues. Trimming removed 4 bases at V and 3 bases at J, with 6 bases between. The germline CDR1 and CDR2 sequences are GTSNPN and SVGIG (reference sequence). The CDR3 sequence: CAWIAYTEAFF. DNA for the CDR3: TGTGCCTGGATTGCTTACACTGAAGCTTTCTTT.

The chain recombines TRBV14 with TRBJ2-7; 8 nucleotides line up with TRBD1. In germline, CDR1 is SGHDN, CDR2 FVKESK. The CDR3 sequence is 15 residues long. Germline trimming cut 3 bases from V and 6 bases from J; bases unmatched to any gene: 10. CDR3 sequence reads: CASSHRSWTGPEQYF. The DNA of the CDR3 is TGTGCCAGCAGCCACCGCAGTTGGACAGGGCCCGAGCAGTACTTC.